The rows below give T cell receptor beta chains drawn from one sample of a study of shared clonotypes between healthy human individuals. Clones were read by immunoSEQ multiplex PCR, and TCRdb kept only the in-frame ones, dropping some. The table includes around 600,000 clones, less than 98% detected once. Sample: naive CD4+ T cells sorted from blood. The receptors shown here come from a woman in her 30s in good health. The CDR3 runs from the conserved cysteine through the conserved F or W. A D gene is named only where the DNA matches it firmly. The size field is filled for only some rows; it gives once, few, many or a size class.

V gene: TRBV5-4
clone size: -
D gene: -
J gene: TRBJ1-1
CDR3 DNA: TGTGCCAGCAGCTTGGAGCCGGGACGGTCGAACACTGAAGCTTTCTTT
CDR3 protein: CASSLEPGRSNTEAFF

V gene: TRBV19
clone size: -
D gene: TRBD2
J gene: TRBJ2-5
CDR3 DNA: TGTGCCAGTAGTGCCCCCGGGCTAGCGGGAAACCAAGAGACCCAGTACTTC
CDR3 protein: CASSAPGLAGNQETQYF

V gene: TRBV7-8
clone size: -
D gene: TRBD2
J gene: TRBJ2-6
CDR3 DNA: TGTGCCAGCAGCTTACTAGCGGGAGGGCCCCCTGGGGCCAACGTCCTGACTTTC
CDR3 protein: CASSLLAGGPPGANVLTF

V gene: TRBV5-6
clone size: -
D gene: -
J gene: TRBJ2-1
CDR3 DNA: TGTGCCAGCAGCTTGGGACAGGTCTCCTACAATGAGCAGTTCTTC
CDR3 protein: CASSLGQVSYNEQFF

V gene: TRBV28
clone size: once
D gene: TRBD1
J gene: TRBJ2-7
CDR3 DNA: TGTGCCAGCAGTCCCGGGACAGGCCAGAGGGAGCAGTACTTC
CDR3 protein: CASSPGTGQREQYF

V gene: TRBV5-1
clone size: -
D gene: -
J gene: TRBJ2-6
CDR3 DNA: TGCGCCAGCAGCTTGTACGGGGACTCTGGGGCCAACGTCCTGACTTTC
CDR3 protein: CASSLYGDSGANVLTF

V gene: TRBV30
clone size: -
D gene: TRBD1
J gene: TRBJ2-7
CDR3 DNA: TGTGCCTGGAGTCGTCGGGACAGGGCTACCTACGAGCAGTACTTC
CDR3 protein: CAWSRRDRATYEQYF

V gene: TRBV29-1
clone size: -
D gene: -
J gene: TRBJ2-7
CDR3 DNA: TGCAGCGTCAGGACGGGACACGGAACCTACGAGCAGTACTTC
CDR3 protein: CSVRTGHGTYEQYF

V gene: TRBV5-4
clone size: -
D gene: -
J gene: TRBJ1-6
CDR3 DNA: TGTGCCAGCAGCCGAACCCGACAGGAGAATTCACCCCTCCACTTT
CDR3 protein: CASSRTRQENSPLHF

V gene: TRBV5-1
clone size: -
D gene: -
J gene: TRBJ2-3
CDR3 DNA: TGCGCCAGCAGCTTGGTAGGGGTCACAGATACGCAGTATTTT
CDR3 protein: CASSLVGVTDTQYF

V gene: TRBV5-1
clone size: -
D gene: -
J gene: TRBJ2-2
CDR3 DNA: TGCGCCAGCAGCTCGGCAGGGAACACCGGGGAGCTGTTTTTT
CDR3 protein: CASSSAGNTGELFF

V gene: TRBV9
clone size: -
D gene: TRBD2
J gene: TRBJ2-3
CDR3 DNA: TGTGCCAGCAGCGTAGGGACTAGAGGGGATACGCAGTATTTT
CDR3 protein: CASSVGTRGDTQYF

V gene: TRBV10-3
clone size: -
D gene: TRBD1
J gene: TRBJ1-2
CDR3 DNA: TGTGCCATCAGTGAGTCCAAAAAACAGACAGGGGCTAACTATGGCTACACCTTC
CDR3 protein: CAISESKKQTGANYGYTF

V gene: TRBV7-2
clone size: -
D gene: TRBD1
J gene: TRBJ2-7
CDR3 DNA: TGTGCCAGCAGCCGAGGACAGGACCCCTACGAGCAGTACTTC
CDR3 protein: CASSRGQDPYEQYF

V gene: TRBV9
clone size: -
D gene: TRBD1
J gene: TRBJ2-7
CDR3 DNA: TGTGCCAGCAGCGGGGACAGGGGCCACGAGCAGTACTTC
CDR3 protein: CASSGDRGHEQYF

V gene: TRBV11-2
clone size: -
D gene: TRBD2
J gene: TRBJ2-3
CDR3 DNA: TGTGCCAGCAGCTTAGGAGCGGGAGGGGGCTGGGATACGCAGTATTTT
CDR3 protein: CASSLGAGGGWDTQYF

V gene: TRBV29-1
clone size: -
D gene: -
J gene: TRBJ2-3
CDR3 DNA: TGCAGCGTTGGGGGGAATACGCAGTATTTT
CDR3 protein: CSVGGNTQYF

V gene: TRBV6-6
clone size: -
D gene: TRBD2
J gene: TRBJ2-2
CDR3 DNA: TGTGCCACCACCGTAGGAGCGGGAGTTGCCGGGGAGCTGTTTTTT
CDR3 protein: CATTVGAGVAGELFF

V gene: TRBV5-1
clone size: -
D gene: TRBD2
J gene: TRBJ2-5
CDR3 DNA: TGCGCCAGCAGCTTCGCGGGGACGCGGGAGGGGAGGGAGACCCAGTACTTC
CDR3 protein: CASSFAGTREGRETQYF

V gene: TRBV28
clone size: -
D gene: -
J gene: TRBJ1-1
CDR3 DNA: TGTGCCAGCAGTTTATGGACTCGACCTATGAACACTGAAGCTTTCTTT
CDR3 protein: CASSLWTRPMNTEAFF

V gene: TRBV5-8
clone size: -
D gene: -
J gene: TRBJ1-2
CDR3 DNA: TGTGCCAGCAGCTTGGCCGGTGGAACCCGTGATGGCTACACCTTC
CDR3 protein: CASSLAGGTRDGYTF

V gene: TRBV2
clone size: -
D gene: -
J gene: TRBJ1-6
CDR3 DNA: TGTGCCAGCAGTGAATTAGGGGACTCACCCCTCCACTTT
CDR3 protein: CASSELGDSPLHF

V gene: TRBV7-8
clone size: -
D gene: TRBD2
J gene: TRBJ2-7
CDR3 DNA: TGTGCCAGCAGCTTAGAACTAGCGGGAGGATGGGACGAGCAGTACTTC
CDR3 protein: CASSLELAGGWDEQYF

V gene: TRBV5-6
clone size: -
D gene: -
J gene: TRBJ1-2
CDR3 DNA: TGTGCCAGCAGCTCCCCTACCACAGGGATCTATGGCTACACCTTC
CDR3 protein: CASSSPTTGIYGYTF

V gene: TRBV9
clone size: -
D gene: TRBD2
J gene: TRBJ2-1
CDR3 DNA: TGTGCCTGCGCTGGAGGGACTAGCCCTTACAATGAGCAGTTCTTC
CDR3 protein: CACAGGTSPYNEQFF

V gene: TRBV5-1
clone size: -
D gene: -
J gene: TRBJ1-1
CDR3 DNA: TGCGCCAGCAGAGGCAGTGAATACACTGAAGCTTTCTTT
CDR3 protein: CASRGSEYTEAFF

V gene: TRBV27
clone size: -
D gene: TRBD2
J gene: TRBJ2-2
CDR3 DNA: TGTGCCAGCAGTTTATTGGCGGGAGTGTTTTCCGGGGAGCTGTTTTTT
CDR3 protein: CASSLLAGVFSGELFF

V gene: TRBV18
clone size: -
D gene: TRBD1
J gene: TRBJ2-5
CDR3 DNA: TGTGCCAGCTCACCTCGACAGGGATCAGGAGAGACCCAGTACTTC
CDR3 protein: CASSPRQGSGETQYF

V gene: TRBV19
clone size: once
D gene: TRBD1
J gene: TRBJ1-3
CDR3 DNA: TGTGCCAGTAGTATTCGCCCGGACAGGGGATCCTCTGGAAACACCATATATTTT
CDR3 protein: CASSIRPDRGSSGNTIYF

V gene: TRBV5-1
clone size: -
D gene: TRBD1
J gene: TRBJ1-5
CDR3 DNA: TGCGCCAGCAGCGCGGGACAGGGGGATAGCAATCAGCCCCAGCATTTT
CDR3 protein: CASSAGQGDSNQPQHF

V gene: TRBV19
clone size: -
D gene: TRBD1
J gene: TRBJ2-7
CDR3 DNA: TGTGCCAGTAGTAGTCCCCCCCGGAACAGGGGGTTATACGAGCAGTACTTC
CDR3 protein: CASSSPPRNRGLYEQYF

V gene: TRBV28
clone size: -
D gene: -
J gene: TRBJ1-2
CDR3 DNA: TGTGCCAGCAGTTTTCCCGGCAGGGGCCCTACCTGGGGCTACACCTTC
CDR3 protein: CASSFPGRGPTWGYTF

V gene: TRBV7-2
clone size: -
D gene: TRBD2
J gene: TRBJ2-3
CDR3 DNA: TGTGCCAGCAGCACCTCAGTTAGCGGGAGGGTCGGAGATACGCAGTATTTT
CDR3 protein: CASSTSVSGRVGDTQYF

V gene: TRBV28
clone size: -
D gene: -
J gene: TRBJ2-7
CDR3 DNA: TGTGCCAGCAGTTTACCGGGAGAAATGTACGAGCAGTACTTC
CDR3 protein: CASSLPGEMYEQYF

V gene: TRBV7-9
clone size: -
D gene: TRBD1
J gene: TRBJ1-1
CDR3 DNA: TGTGCCAGCACCGACTTTGACAGGGCGGCTGAAGCTTTCTTT
CDR3 protein: CASTDFDRAAEAFF

V gene: TRBV6-6
clone size: -
D gene: TRBD1
J gene: TRBJ1-2
CDR3 DNA: TGTGCCAGCAAGAGGACAGGGAACTATGGCTACACCTTC
CDR3 protein: CASKRTGNYGYTF

V gene: TRBV30
clone size: -
D gene: -
J gene: TRBJ2-1
CDR3 DNA: TGTGCCTGGAGTGTAGGGTTAGCCCCCTACAATGAGCAGTTCTTC
CDR3 protein: CAWSVGLAPYNEQFF

V gene: TRBV11-2
clone size: -
D gene: -
J gene: TRBJ2-1
CDR3 DNA: TGTGCCAGCAGCCTATTTGTGAGGGCCGTTGAGCAGTTCTTC
CDR3 protein: CASSLFVRAVEQFF

V gene: TRBV5-8
clone size: -
D gene: -
J gene: TRBJ1-5
CDR3 DNA: TGTGCCAGCAGCCTTGGGACCGCTCCTGGGGGCAATCAGCCCCAGCATTTT
CDR3 protein: CASSLGTAPGGNQPQHF

V gene: TRBV20-1
clone size: -
D gene: TRBD1
J gene: TRBJ1-2
CDR3 DNA: TGCAGTGCCCAGGGGGGGCTTGGCTACACCTTC
CDR3 protein: CSAQGGLGYTF

V gene: TRBV2
clone size: once
D gene: -
J gene: TRBJ2-5
CDR3 DNA: TGTGCCAGCAGTGATGACTTTCAAGAGACCCAGTACTTC
CDR3 protein: CASSDDFQETQYF

V gene: TRBV11-2
clone size: -
D gene: -
J gene: TRBJ2-7
CDR3 DNA: TGTGCCAGCAGCCCAGCCAGTCCCCTCAGGAGCTCCTACGAGCAGTACTTC
CDR3 protein: CASSPASPLRSSYEQYF

V gene: TRBV28
clone size: -
D gene: -
J gene: TRBJ2-5
CDR3 DNA: TGTGCCAGCCAAGCGTCCGAAGAGACCCAGTACTTC
CDR3 protein: CASQASEETQYF

V gene: TRBV9
clone size: -
D gene: TRBD2
J gene: TRBJ2-3
CDR3 DNA: TGTGCCAGCAGCCCAAGACAACTAGCGGGGACAGATACGCAGTATTTT
CDR3 protein: CASSPRQLAGTDTQYF

V gene: TRBV29-1
clone size: -
D gene: TRBD2
J gene: TRBJ2-1
CDR3 DNA: TGCAGCGCTCTTGGGTCCCGGACTAGCGGCTACAATGAGCAGTTCTTC
CDR3 protein: CSALGSRTSGYNEQFF

V gene: TRBV27
clone size: -
D gene: TRBD2
J gene: TRBJ2-2
CDR3 DNA: TGTGCCAGCAGTCTCCGCGGCGGGAGGGTTAGGGCCGGGGAGCTGTTTTTT
CDR3 protein: CASSLRGGRVRAGELFF

V gene: TRBV27
clone size: once
D gene: TRBD2
J gene: TRBJ2-3
CDR3 DNA: TGTGCCAGCAGTTCGGGAGGGCGGGGAAGCACAGATACGCAGTATTTT
CDR3 protein: CASSSGGRGSTDTQYF

V gene: TRBV28
clone size: -
D gene: TRBD1
J gene: TRBJ1-1
CDR3 DNA: TGTGCCAGCAGCTCGTCCGACAGGGGCACCGCTGGGGCTTTCTTT
CDR3 protein: CASSSSDRGTAGAFF

V gene: TRBV27
clone size: -
D gene: -
J gene: TRBJ1-2
CDR3 DNA: TGTGCCAGCAGTTTATACCCGGGTGGTAAAGAATATGGCTACACCTTC
CDR3 protein: CASSLYPGGKEYGYTF

V gene: TRBV28
clone size: -
D gene: -
J gene: TRBJ1-1
CDR3 DNA: TGTGCCAGCAGTGTGGACCCTAGGGAAGCTTTCTTT
CDR3 protein: CASSVDPREAFF

V gene: TRBV5-8
clone size: -
D gene: -
J gene: TRBJ2-5
CDR3 DNA: TGTGCCAGCAGCTTGTTGGGTCAGGGTGGTCGAGAGACCCAGTACTTC
CDR3 protein: CASSLLGQGGRETQYF

V gene: TRBV4-1
clone size: -
D gene: TRBD1
J gene: TRBJ1-4
CDR3 DNA: TGCGCCAGTAGGGGGGGACAGGGGGCAGGTAATGAAAAACTGTTTTTT
CDR3 protein: CASRGGQGAGNEKLFF

V gene: TRBV28
clone size: -
D gene: TRBD1
J gene: TRBJ2-1
CDR3 DNA: TGTGCCAGCAGTCCATATTCGGGACAGGGACGGCATGAGCAGTTCTTC
CDR3 protein: CASSPYSGQGRHEQFF